A selection of T cell receptor beta chains follows, all from one sample in a study of CD8 T cells in Susac syndrome. TCRdb re-called the immunoSEQ multiplex PCR reads through MiXCR, storing one row per CDR3 protein. This table holds about 69,000 distinct CDR3 sequences, around nine tenths found once. Sequencing was performed on CD8+ T cells from PBMCs. These receptors came from a human donor with multiple sclerosis. Each CDR3 is given with its conserved first and last residue. The D gene is left open where the match is weak. The size of a clone is reported for some rows only, either as once, few or many, or as a class for expanded clones.

>TRBJ1-5|NA|TRBV10-3|NA
CAISESAGFGQPQHF
TGTGCCATCAGTGAGTCGGCAGGCTTCGGTCAGCCCCAGCATTTT
>TRBJ2-1|NA|TRBV24-1|NA
CATSAYTPLGWNEQFF
TGTGCCACCAGTGCCTACACACCTCTTGGTTGGAATGAGCAGTTCTTC
>TRBJ1-3|NA|TRBV28|NA
CATLPHGGNTIYF
TGTGCCACCCTGCCTCACGGTGGAAACACCATATATTTT
>TRBJ1-1|NA|TRBV19|NA
CASSVGQLAEAFF
TGTGCCAGTAGCGTCGGACAGTTGGCTGAAGCTTTCTTT
>TRBJ2-7|NA|TRBV6-5|NA
CASSYGTPSSYEQYF
TGTGCCAGCAGTTACGGGACTCCCAGCTCCTACGAGCAGTACTTC
>TRBJ2-7|NA|TRBV12-3/TRBV12-4|NA
CASSFSGDYEQYF
TGTGCCAGCAGTTTCTCGGGGGACTACGAGCAGTACTTC
>TRBJ1-3|NA|TRBV2|NA
CASRADSSGNTIYF
TGTGCCAGCAGGGCGGACAGCTCTGGAAACACCATATATTTT
>TRBJ1-3|once|TRBV7-8|NA
CASSLVLGDRTIYF
TGTGCCAGCAGCTTAGTGTTGGGGGATCGCACCATATATTTT
>TRBJ1-5|NA|TRBV2|NA
CASKGTPTYSNQPQHF
TGTGCCAGCAAAGGAACGCCAACTTATAGCAATCAGCCCCAGCATTTT
>TRBJ1-1|NA|TRBV19|TRBD1
CASYRGQGAHTEAFF
TGTGCCAGCTACCGCGGGCAGGGGGCGCATACTGAAGCTTTCTTT
>TRBJ1-3|NA|TRBV7-9|NA
CASSLVLGHSGNTIYF
TGTGCCAGCAGCTTAGTATTGGGACACTCTGGAAACACCATATATTTT
>TRBJ1-1|NA|TRBV29-1|NA
CSVERQTLNTEAFF
TGCAGCGTTGAACGACAGACCTTGAACACTGAAGCTTTCTTT
>TRBJ1-2|NA|TRBV9|NA
CASSGIVYGYTF
TGTGCCAGCAGCGGCATAGTCTATGGCTACACCTTC
>TRBJ2-1|NA|TRBV28|NA
CATYRGIEQFF
TGTGCCACCTACCGGGGTATTGAGCAGTTCTTC
>TRBJ1-1|NA|TRBV15|NA
CATSRDFSQAEAFF
TGTGCCACCAGCAGAGATTTTTCGCAGGCCGAAGCTTTCTTT
>TRBJ2-1|NA|TRBV2|TRBD2
CASRVGAGGADEQFF
TGTGCCAGCAGGGTAGGAGCGGGAGGTGCCGATGAGCAGTTCTTC